These T cell receptor beta chains were read from a single sample in a study of regulatory T cells in long-lasting Graves disease. TCRdb re-derived calls from the multiplex PCR reads in MiXCR, one entry per CDR3 protein. The top ten clones hold about 6.6% of a sample with about 470,000 distinct CDR3 sequences, roughly a fifth of them seen once. Material: peripheral blood mononuclear cells (PBMCs), obtained when the disease was refractory, from a patient treated with antithyroid drugs. Receptors originate from a female donor with Graves disease. Both conserved end residues are part of each CDR3. A D gene is named only where the DNA matches it firmly. The size of a clone is reported for some rows only, either as once, few or many, or as a class for expanded clones.

TRBJ1-6 . . TRBV20-1 CSARTGPSPLHF TGCAGTGCTAGAACAGGCCCATCACCCCTCCACTTT
TRBJ1-2 TRBD1 many TRBV7-9 CASSEGTGVSF TGTGCCAGCAGCGAGGGGACAGGCGTCAGCTTC
TRBJ1-2 TRBD1 many TRBV12-3/TRBV12-4 CASSRQGVNYGYTF TGTGCCAGCAGTCGACAGGGGGTTAACTATGGCTACACCTTC
TRBJ1-1 TRBD1 few TRBV10-3 CAISSTGTVNTEAFF TGTGCCATCAGCTCGACAGGGACGGTGAACACTGAAGCTTTCTTT
TRBJ2-3 . . TRBV7-3 CASSGSGGGTDTQYF TGTGCCAGCAGCGGATCCGGGGGAGGCACAGATACGCAGTATTTT
TRBJ1-1 . few TRBV29-1 CSVDHGSLRVLNTEAFF TGCAGCGTGGACCATGGATCTCTAAGGGTTTTGAACACTGAAGCTTTCTTT
TRBJ1-1 . many TRBV2 CASRSDIFTTEAFF TGTGCCAGCAGGTCCGACATATTCACTACTGAAGCTTTCTTT
TRBJ1-2 TRBD1 many TRBV5-1 CASSLPGQSYGYTF TGCGCCAGCAGCTTACCGGGACAGAGCTATGGCTACACCTTC
TRBJ2-7 . . TRBV27 CASSSDESSYEQYF TGTGCCAGCAGTTCGGATGAGAGCTCCTACGAGCAGTACTTC
TRBJ2-2 . . TRBV29-1 CSARQVFGTGELFF TGCAGCGCCAGACAGGTTTTCGGCACCGGGGAGCTGTTTTTT
TRBJ2-7 . . TRBV7-3 CASSLTAGIYEQYF TGTGCCAGCAGCTTAACGGCAGGGATTTACGAGCAGTACTTC
TRBJ2-3 TRBD2 . TRBV6-2/TRBV6-3 CASSEGTSGADTQYF TGTGCCAGCAGTGAAGGGACTAGCGGGGCGGATACGCAGTATTTT
TRBJ2-3 TRBD2 few TRBV7-3 CASSPGTSGGMSTDTQYF TGTGCCAGCAGCCCCGGGACTAGCGGGGGGATGAGCACAGATACGCAGTATTTT
TRBJ2-7 . . TRBV19 CASSSFGEEQYF TGTGCCAGTAGTTCCTTCGGAGAGGAGCAGTACTTC
TRBJ2-5 TRBD1 . TRBV29-1 CSADRDQETQYF TGCAGCGCGGACAGGGACCAAGAGACCCAGTACTTC